There are a few counts of the clone carrying this T cell receptor (beta chain). Antigen: not known. This specimen comes from a study of T-cell memory formation after mild COVID-19. The CDR3 length is 13 residues. V was shortened by 6 bases and J by 5 bases, with 16 bases between the two germline ends. CDR1 is DFQATT and CDR2 is SNEGSKA in the germline V gene (reference sequence). The study, taken as a whole, reports: A second wave of clones peaked on day 37, and their SARS-CoV-2 specificity went unconfirmed.

A single record per CDR3 protein comes from TCRdb applying MiXCR to the 5' RACE reads. The sample carries roughly 150,000 distinct CDR3 sequences, 14% recorded once. Sequenced material: PBMCs or a T cell subset sorted from them (not recorded which). The V gene is TRBV20-1, the J gene TRBJ1-2; the D is unclear. This clonotype originated in an adult woman who had mild COVID-19 (a few samples of this study predate the infection). Cell type and time point are not known. The DNA for the CDR3 is TGCAGTGCCCTGATTGGGTTGACTTATGGCTACACCTTC. This codes for CSALIGLTYGYTF.